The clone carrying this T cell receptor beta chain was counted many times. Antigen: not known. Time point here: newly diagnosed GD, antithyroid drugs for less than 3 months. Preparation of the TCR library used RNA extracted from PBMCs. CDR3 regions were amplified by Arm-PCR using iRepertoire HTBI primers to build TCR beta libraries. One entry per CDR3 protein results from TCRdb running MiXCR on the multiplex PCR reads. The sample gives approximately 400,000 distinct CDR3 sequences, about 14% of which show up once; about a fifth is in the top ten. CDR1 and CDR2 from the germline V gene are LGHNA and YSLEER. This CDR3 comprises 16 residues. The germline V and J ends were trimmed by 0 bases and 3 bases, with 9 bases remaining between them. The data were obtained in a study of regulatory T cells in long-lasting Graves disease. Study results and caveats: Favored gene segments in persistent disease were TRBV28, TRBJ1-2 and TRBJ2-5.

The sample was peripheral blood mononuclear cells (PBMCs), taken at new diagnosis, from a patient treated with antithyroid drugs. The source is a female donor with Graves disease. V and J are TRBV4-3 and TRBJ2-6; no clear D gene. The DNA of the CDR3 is TGCGCCAGCAGCCAAGATACGGGCCGTGGGGCCAACGTCCTGACTTTC. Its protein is CASSQDTGRGANVLTF.